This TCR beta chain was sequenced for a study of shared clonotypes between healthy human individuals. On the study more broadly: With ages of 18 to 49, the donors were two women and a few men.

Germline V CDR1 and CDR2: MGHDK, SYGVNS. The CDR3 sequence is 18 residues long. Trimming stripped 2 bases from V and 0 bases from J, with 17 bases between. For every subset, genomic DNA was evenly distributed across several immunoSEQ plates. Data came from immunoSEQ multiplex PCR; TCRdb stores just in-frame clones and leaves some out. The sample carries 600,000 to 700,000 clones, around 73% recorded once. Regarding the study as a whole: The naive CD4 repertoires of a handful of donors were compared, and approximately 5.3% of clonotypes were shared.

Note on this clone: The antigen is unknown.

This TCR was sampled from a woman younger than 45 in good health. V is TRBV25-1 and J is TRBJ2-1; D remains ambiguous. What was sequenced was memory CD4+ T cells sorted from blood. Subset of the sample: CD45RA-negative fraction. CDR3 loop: CASSELPRGGISYNEQFF. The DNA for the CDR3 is TGTGCCAGCAGTGAACTCCCTCGCGGTGGCATCTCCTACAATGAGCAGTTCTTC.